The 32 T cell receptor beta chains in this list originate from one sample, sequenced in a study of regulatory T cells in long-lasting Graves disease. Time point reported: newly diagnosed GD, antithyroid drugs for less than 3 months. There was RNA extracted from PBMCs, and the TCR library was made from it. iRepertoire HTBI primers and Arm-PCR of CDR3 regions built TCR beta libraries. TCRdb re-derived calls from the multiplex PCR reads in MiXCR, one entry per CDR3 protein. This sample has 550,000 or so distinct CDR3 sequences, with around 12% found just once. The sample was also linked to a second study, of T cells in Graves' hyperthyroidism and ophthalmopathy.

The sample was peripheral blood mononuclear cells (PBMCs), taken at new diagnosis, from a patient treated with antithyroid drugs. These receptors all come from a young woman with Graves disease.

This clonotype was recorded many times. The rearrangement links TRBV9 to TRBJ1-1; D is unresolved. CDR3 length: 13 residues. CDR1 and CDR2 (germline): SGDLS, YYNGEE. The V and J ends lost 0 bases and 4 bases respectively, with 7 bases between them. CDR3: CASSVGLATEAFF. The CDR3 DNA reads as TGTGCCAGCAGCGTAGGCCTTGCCACTGAAGCTTTCTTT.

This clonotype was recorded at least ten times. This chain connects TRBV7-8 to TRBJ2-1, with D possibly matching TRBD2 (5 bases). The CDR3 has 14 amino acids. Trimming removed 0 bases from V and 7 bases from J, with 10 bases in between. Germline values: CDR1 SGHVS, CDR2 FQNEAQ. The chain's CDR3 is CASSLALGWNEQFF. As DNA, the CDR3 is TGTGCCAGCAGCTTAGCACTAGGTTGGAATGAGCAGTTCTTC.

This clonotype was counted many times. V usage is TRBV28 and J usage is TRBJ2-7, with 7 nucleotides matching TRBD1. CDR1 MDHEN and CDR2 SYDVKM come from the germline V gene. This CDR3 contains 14 residues. V lost 2 bases to trimming and J lost 2 bases; unmatched junction nucleotides: 3. CDR3 amino acids: CASSLGTDAYEQYF. In nucleotides, the CDR3 is TGTGCCAGCAGTTTAGGGACAGATGCCTACGAGCAGTACTTC.

The rearrangement uses TRBV7-9 and TRBJ1-5; a possible D gene is TRBD1 (5 bases). Trimming took 5 bases from V and 10 from J, leaving 9 bases between them. Germline V lookup: CDR1 SEHNR, CDR2 FQNEAQ (reference sequence). There are 11 residues in the CDR3. The CDR3 region is CASSQGTPQHF. The DNA for the CDR3 is TGTGCCAGCAGCCAGGGAACACCCCAGCATTTT.

In its sample, this clonotype was seen many times. The CDR3 protein is CASSPKRPYEQYF. The CDR3, as DNA: TGTGCCAGCAGCCCTAAACGTCCCTACGAGCAGTACTTC. The chain links TRBV7-2 to TRBJ2-7, with D uncertain. Deletions cut 5 bases from V and 2 bases from J, with 10 bases between. Germline V gene lookup returns CDR1 SGHTA and CDR2 FQGNSA. CDR3 size: 13 residues. The variable domain in full, completed from reference TRBV7-2 and TRBJ2-7, reads GAGVSQSPSNKVTEKGKDVELRCDPISGHTALYWYRQSLGQGLEFLIYFQGNSAPDKSGLPSDRFSAERTGGSVSTLTIQRTQQEDSAVYLCASSPKRPYEQYFGPGTRLTVT.

This clonotype was detected ten times or more. The CDR3 is CASSPIGLAPSEQYF. The DNA of the CDR3 is TGTGCCAGCTCACCTATAGGGTTAGCGCCTAGCGAGCAGTACTTC. This rearrangement joins TRBV18 to TRBJ2-7; D is possibly TRBD2 (5 bases). CDR3 length: 15 residues. The V gene lost 3 bases and the J gene lost 6 bases, with 18 bases spanning the gap. Germline CDR1 is KGHSH and CDR2 is LQKENI.

This clonotype was seen ten or more times. The chain couples TRBV20-1 to TRBJ2-7, with D possibly matching TRBD2 (5 bases). Trimming took off 6 bases at V and 2 bases at J, with 11 bases between the two ends. CDR1 DFQATT and CDR2 SNEGSKA come from the germline V gene (reference sequence). This CDR3 has 12 amino acids. The CDR3 spells CSAPEGAYEQYF. Here the CDR3 DNA reads TGCAGTGCCCCCGAGGGAGCCTACGAGCAGTACTTC.

This CDR3 is CASTLGRLAETEQYF. Here the CDR3 DNA reads TGTGCCAGCACCTTGGGGAGACTAGCGGAGACCGAGCAGTACTTC. This chain joins TRBV12-3 or TRBV12-4 and TRBJ2-7; 9 positions agree with TRBD2. The CDR3 consists of 15 residues. J gave up 6 bases and V 7 bases, and 13 bases lay outside the gene matches.

The chain couples TRBV2 to TRBJ1-4, with D tentatively TRBD1 (6 bases). This CDR3 is built from 14 residues. V lost 8 bases to trimming and J lost 7 bases, with 17 bases between them. CDR1 is SNHLY, CDR2 FYNNEI, per germline. CDR3 residues: CASQRQGISEKLFF. The CDR3 bases are TGTGCCAGCCAACGGCAGGGGATCTCTGAAAAACTGTTTTTT.

This clonotype was observed at least ten times. The junction differs from germline at one of its ends, possibly a read error. The V gene is TRBV7-2, the J gene TRBJ2-1; D not resolved. This CDR3 has 11 residues. Germline CDR1 reads SGHTA; CDR2 reads FQGNSA. CDR3: CASSYYDEQFF. In DNA form, the CDR3 reads TGTGCCAGCAGCTACTACGATGAGCAGTTCTTC.

There are many counts of this clonotype. V is TRBV28 and J is TRBJ2-7; 9 positions agree with TRBD1. V was pared by 4 bases and J by 4 bases, with 11 bases of the junction left unmatched. Looked up from germline, CDR1 is MDHEN and CDR2 is SYDVKM. The CDR3 contains 16 residues. The CDR3 bases are TGTGCCAGCAGTTCACCCGGGACAGGGTATCATTACGAGCAGTACTTC. It encodes CASSSPGTGYHYEQYF. The whole variable domain, filled in from reference TRBV28 and TRBJ2-7, reads DVKVTQSSRYLVKRTGEKVFLECVQDMDHENMFWYRQDPGLGLRLIYFSYDVKMKEKGDIPEGYSVSREKKERFSLILESASTNQTSMYLCASSSPGTGYHYEQYFGPGTRLTVT.

On this clonotype: One base separates it from a far larger clone, so it is likely a read error. This likely comes from a read error, as the CDR3 has no conserved phenylalanine or tryptophan at its end. The chain combines TRBV11-2 with TRBJ1-1; no firm D call. The CDR3 length is 13 residues. Germline V gene data show CDR1 as SGHAT and CDR2 as FQNNGV. Trimming stripped 0 bases from V and 1 base from J, with 3 bases between. This chain's CDR3 is CASSLDGNTEAFS. In DNA form, the CDR3 reads TGTGCCAGCAGCTTAGACGGGAACACTGAAGCTTTCTCT.

This clonotype was found once. One end of the junction is discordant with germline, which a read error may explain. This chain connects TRBV20-1 to TRBJ2-7; 7 bases map to TRBD1. This CDR3 contains 16 residues. Germline values: CDR1 DFQATT, CDR2 SNEGSKA (reference sequence). CDR3 nucleotide sequence: TGCAGTGCTAGAAACCCCTTCGACAGGGTCTCCTACGGGCAGTACTTC. Its translation: CSARNPFDRVSYGQYF.

The table lists this clonotype with many counts. V is TRBV12-3 or TRBV12-4 and J is TRBJ2-1; tentative D call: TRBD2 (6 bases). V was shortened by 2 bases and J by 9 bases, with 17 bases between the two germline ends. This CDR3 has 15 amino acids. The CDR3 nucleotides read TGTGCCAGCAGTTTATTCAGCGGAGGGATGGGTGAGCAGTTCTTC. Translation gives CASSLFSGGMGEQFF.

The genes are TRBV7-9 and TRBJ1-1; D is ambiguous. CDR1 is SEHNR, CDR2 FQNEAQ, per germline (reference sequence). This CDR3 contains 12 residues. V gave up 1 base and J gave up 6 bases, with 6 bases separating them. CDR3 protein: CASSLVYPEAFF. The CDR3 bases are TGTGCCAGCAGCTTAGTCTACCCTGAAGCTTTCTTT.

Comment on this clonotype: A read error may be the cause here, since a much bigger clone is one base away. CDR3 in DNA: TGTGCCAGCAGCGGCGCCGGGACATCGACCTACGAGCAGTACTTC. Residues: CASSGAGTSTYEQYF. The rearrangement joins TRBV9 to TRBJ2-7, with D tentatively TRBD1 (6 bases). Germline values: CDR1 SGDLS, CDR2 YYNGEE. The CDR3 has 15 amino acids. V was cut by 3 bases and J by 2 bases, with 15 bases left in between.

This chain connects TRBV27 to TRBJ2-3; D could derive from TRBD1 or TRBD2 (6 bases each). Trimming took off 7 bases at V and 4 bases at J, with 15 bases between the two ends. CDR1 is MNHEY and CDR2 is SMNVEV in the germline V gene (reference sequence). This CDR3 is 14 amino acids long. This CDR3 reads CASTSPGAPDTQYF. CDR3 coding DNA: TGTGCCAGCACTAGTCCGGGGGCCCCAGATACGCAGTATTTT.

This clonotype occurred many times. This chain joins TRBV7-2 and TRBJ2-3, with D maybe TRBD2 (6 bases). The V end was cut by 5 bases, the J end by 2 bases, with 20 bases between. The CDR3 spans 17 residues. Germline V CDR1 and CDR2: SGHTA, FQGNSA. The CDR3 DNA reads as TGTGCCAGCAGCCCAGAGCGTAGCGGTAAATACACAGATACGCAGTATTTT. Protein product: CASSPERSGKYTDTQYF.

The sample holds many counts of this clonotype. This rearrangement joins TRBV27 to TRBJ2-7; TRBD1 agrees at 7 bases. The CDR3 extends over 16 amino acids. Per the germline V gene, CDR1 is MNHEY and CDR2 is SMNVEV (reference sequence). V lost 2 bases to trimming and J lost 0 bases; unmatched junction nucleotides: 7. CDR3 in DNA: TGTGCCAGCAGTTTAGGCCCGGGACAGAGCTCCTACGAGCAGTACTTC. Amino acid sequence: CASSLGPGQSSYEQYF.

This clonotype appeared many times. This sequence joins TRBV6-5 and TRBJ1-1, with D unresolved. Trimming left V 4 bases short and J 11 bases short, with 17 bases between. The germline CDR1 and CDR2 sequences are MNHEY and SVGAGI. The CDR3 extends over 13 amino acids. In DNA form, the CDR3 reads TGTGCCAGCAGTTCCCCGGGGAGGGTGAAGGCTTTCTTT. Translating it yields CASSSPGRVKAFF.

The sample holds many counts of this clonotype. The V gene is TRBV11-3, the J gene TRBJ2-1; 7 bases align to TRBD2. The CDR3 contains 17 residues. Germline V CDR1 and CDR2: SGHNT, YENEEA. V lost 1 base, J lost 0 bases, and 6 bases stayed unmatched. In nucleotides, the CDR3 is TGTGCCAGCAGCTTAGCGGGAGGCCGCAGCTCCTACAATGAGCAGTTCTTC. This encodes CASSLAGGRSSYNEQFF. The full variable domain, its missing parts supplied by reference TRBV11-3 and TRBJ2-1, is EAGVVQSPRYKIIEKKQPVAFWCNPISGHNTLYWYLQNLGQGPELLIRYENEEAVDDSQLPKDRFSAERLKGVDSTLKIQPAELGDSAVYLCASSLAGGRSSYNEQFFGPGTRLTVL.

This clonotype was counted ten times or more. The rearrangement joins TRBV7-8 to TRBJ2-1; D not resolved. The CDR3 spans 13 residues. The V gene's germline CDR1 is SGHVS and CDR2 FQNEAQ. The germline V and J ends were trimmed by 5 bases and 9 bases, with 14 bases remaining between them. The CDR3 bases are TGTGCCAGCAGCCCCCGGACCCGCAGTGAGCAGTTCTTC. It yields the protein CASSPRTRSEQFF.

This clonotype was seen repeatedly, ten times or more. This chain joins TRBV20-1 and TRBJ2-3; TRBD1 or TRBD2 may be the D gene (5 bases each). Germline CDR1 is DFQATT and CDR2 is SNEGSKA (reference sequence). This CDR3 has 10 amino acids. Trimming took off 7 bases at V and 5 bases at J, with 7 bases between the two ends. The CDR3 reads CSGGKDTQYF. The CDR3 DNA sequence: TGCAGTGGGGGGAAAGATACGCAGTATTTT.

On this clonotype itself: A far larger clone is just one base off, so this is likely a read error. CDR3 residues: CASSLSMLTGREQFF. The CDR3 DNA reads TGTGCCAGCAGTTTGAGTATGTTGACCGGTCGCGAGCAGTTCTTC. J is TRBJ2-1 and V is TRBV28; D not certain. Trimming stripped 3 bases from V and 10 bases from J, with 19 bases between. There are 15 residues in the CDR3. Germline V gene lookup returns CDR1 MDHEN and CDR2 SYDVKM.

This clonotype came up a few times. J is TRBJ2-1 and V is TRBV2; TRBD2 might be the D (6 bases). V lost 5 bases, J lost 2 bases, and 13 bases lay in between. The germline V gene has CDR1 SNHLY and CDR2 FYNNEI. This CDR3 has 15 amino acids. CDR3 sequence reads: CASSFGSPTYNEQFF. The CDR3 bases are TGTGCCAGCAGTTTCGGGAGCCCCACCTACAATGAGCAGTTCTTC.

This chain joins TRBV6-2 or TRBV6-3 and TRBJ2-1; D unclear. The CDR3 totals 15 residues. Trimming removed 3 bases at V and 0 bases at J, with 9 bases between. Germline CDR1 reads MNHEY; CDR2 reads SVGEGT. The CDR3: CASSYVGSSYNEQFF. The CDR3 DNA reads TGTGCCAGCAGTTATGTCGGTAGCTCCTACAATGAGCAGTTCTTC.

The rearrangement joins TRBV7-3 to TRBJ2-1; perhaps TRBD2 as D (6 bases). Germline CDR1 is SGHTA and CDR2 is FQGTGA. This CDR3 spans 14 amino acids. V was cut by 5 bases and J by 5 bases, with 13 bases left in between. The CDR3 nucleotides are TGTGCCAGCAGCCCAGGAGGGCGGGACAATGAGCAGTTCTTC. It translates to CASSPGGRDNEQFF. The complete variable domain, with remaining parts taken from reference TRBV7-3 and TRBJ2-1, reads GAGVSQTPSNKVTEKGKYVELRCDPISGHTALYWYRQSLGQGPEFLIYFQGTGAADDSGLPNDRFFAVRPEGSVSTLKIQRTERGDSAVYLCASSPGGRDNEQFFGPGTRLTVL.

This chain joins TRBV4-3 and TRBJ2-7, with D uncertain. Germline V gives CDR1 LGHNA, CDR2 YSLEER. The CDR3 runs 13 residues. V was cut by 1 base and J by 3 bases, with 7 bases left in between. CDR3 bases: TGCGCCAGCAGCCAAGTACAGAGCTACGAGCAGTACTTC. Its translation is CASSQVQSYEQYF.

At least ten counts were recorded for this clonotype. The rearrangement uses TRBV20-1 and TRBJ2-5; 11 positions agree with TRBD1. CDR1 is DFQATT and CDR2 is SNEGSKA in the germline V gene (reference sequence). The V gene end was trimmed by 5 bases and the J gene end by 1 base; junction bases not matched to a gene: 9. CDR3 size: 16 residues. The CDR3 protein is CSARPGTGGIQETQYF. The CDR3 bases are TGCAGTGCTCGCCCCGGGACAGGGGGGATCCAAGAGACCCAGTACTTC.

There are many counts of this clonotype. The chain combines TRBV7-2 with TRBJ2-2; D gene uncertain. The CDR3 totals 15 residues. Trimming took off 7 bases at V and 2 bases at J, with 14 bases between the two ends. From germline, CDR1 is SGHTA and CDR2 FQGNSA. In nucleotides, the CDR3 is TGTGCCAGCACCATGTTCAGTTCCAACACCGGGGAGCTGTTTTTT. This codes for CASTMFSSNTGELFF.

This clonotype has more than one count but fewer than ten. The CDR3 DNA reads as TGCAGCGTTGGGGCTCTCCCAGATACGCAGTATTTT. Its protein product is CSVGALPDTQYF. The chain couples TRBV29-1 to TRBJ2-3; D uncertain. Germline V gene sequence: CDR1 SQVTM, CDR2 ANQGSEA. With 4 bases removed from V and 4 bases from J, the gap between germline ends came to 9 bases. The length of the CDR3 is 12 residues.

This clonotype came up many times. The CDR3 region is CSAPAQGQYQETQYF. As DNA, the CDR3 is TGCAGTGCCCCCGCCCAGGGACAGTACCAAGAGACCCAGTACTTC. V and J are TRBV20-1 and TRBJ2-5, with 7 nucleotides matching TRBD1. This CDR3 has 15 residues. Looked up from germline, CDR1 is DFQATT and CDR2 is SNEGSKA (reference sequence). V shed 6 bases and J 0 bases; nucleotides not matched to a gene: 10.